This is a list of T cell receptor beta chains from one sample in a study of T cell responses to AZD1222 COVID-19 vaccine. Only in-frame clones appear in the TCRdb table, and some are missing; sequencing was by immunoSEQ multiplex PCR. This sample carries some 97,000 clones, 88% of them seen once, and the ten largest clones take about 2%. This sample comprised peripheral blood, obtained on day 0 of AZD1222 vaccination. All receptors come from an adult in good health. CDR3s include the opening cysteine and the closing phenylalanine or tryptophan. A D gene is named only where the DNA matches it firmly. Expanded clones are given a class, and other clones once, few, many or no size at all.

CDR3 DNA: TGTGCCTGGGTTGAACCACTCATGAACACTGAAGCTTTCTTT; CDR3 protein: CAWVEPLMNTEAFF; J gene: TRBJ1-1; D gene: -; V gene: TRBV30; clone size: once
CDR3 DNA: TGTGCCTGGACAGGGGGCGCGTTTGGAAACACCATATATTTT; CDR3 protein: CAWTGGAFGNTIYF; J gene: TRBJ1-3; D gene: TRBD1; V gene: TRBV30; clone size: -
CDR3 DNA: TGTGCCAGCAGCCAAGATCAAGTGAACACTGAAGCTTTCTTT; CDR3 protein: CASSQDQVNTEAFF; J gene: TRBJ1-1; D gene: -; V gene: TRBV4-2; clone size: -
CDR3 DNA: TGTGCCAGCAGTTACTCCGGGGGTGCATATTCACCCCTCCACTTT; CDR3 protein: CASSYSGGAYSPLHF; J gene: TRBJ1-6; D gene: -; V gene: TRBV6-2/TRBV6-3; clone size: -
CDR3 DNA: TGTGCCAGCAGTTCCGATATCCGGCCGGGAGACACCGGGGAGCTGTTTTTT; CDR3 protein: CASSSDIRPGDTGELFF; J gene: TRBJ2-2; D gene: -; V gene: TRBV28; clone size: once
CDR3 DNA: TGTGCCAGTAGTATATTTGCGATGAACACTGAAGCTTTCTTT; CDR3 protein: CASSIFAMNTEAFF; J gene: TRBJ1-1; D gene: -; V gene: TRBV19; clone size: few
CDR3 DNA: TGCGCCAGCGCAGTAGGGGACGGGAATGGAAACACCATATATTTT; CDR3 protein: CASAVGDGNGNTIYF; J gene: TRBJ1-3; D gene: -; V gene: TRBV5-1; clone size: -
CDR3 DNA: TGTGCCAGCAGTGACAGGGGAGTGAGCAATCAGCCCCAGCATTTT; CDR3 protein: CASSDRGVSNQPQHF; J gene: TRBJ1-5; D gene: TRBD1; V gene: TRBV28; clone size: -
CDR3 DNA: TGTGCCAGCAGCTTAACGGCCTATACAGATACGCAGTATTTT; CDR3 protein: CASSLTAYTDTQYF; J gene: TRBJ2-3; D gene: -; V gene: TRBV7-3; clone size: -
CDR3 DNA: TGCGCCAGCAGCCAAACCTGGGGGACTGAAGCTTTCTTT; CDR3 protein: CASSQTWGTEAFF; J gene: TRBJ1-1; D gene: -; V gene: TRBV4-3; clone size: -
CDR3 DNA: TGTGCCAGCAGCCGGGACAAACCCTACGAGCAGTACTTC; CDR3 protein: CASSRDKPYEQYF; J gene: TRBJ2-7; D gene: -; V gene: TRBV6-1; clone size: -
CDR3 DNA: TGTGCCAGCAGCTTAGTTGTACAGCGGCAAGAGACCCAGTACTTC; CDR3 protein: CASSLVVQRQETQYF; J gene: TRBJ2-5; D gene: -; V gene: TRBV7-2; clone size: -
CDR3 DNA: TGCGCCAGCATGGGGGGGCAGGATGGCTACACCTTC; CDR3 protein: CASMGGQDGYTF; J gene: TRBJ1-2; D gene: -; V gene: TRBV5-1; clone size: -
CDR3 DNA: TGTGCCAGCAGCCTAAATGACAGGGGGTCTGGTAATTCACCCCTCCACTTT; CDR3 protein: CASSLNDRGSGNSPLHF; J gene: TRBJ1-6; D gene: TRBD1; V gene: TRBV7-9; clone size: -
CDR3 DNA: TGTGCCAGTAGTGCGAGAGATCCTGGAAACACCATATATTTT; CDR3 protein: CASSARDPGNTIYF; J gene: TRBJ1-3; D gene: -; V gene: TRBV19; clone size: -
CDR3 DNA: TGTGCCAGCAGCTTTGGGGGAGACAATGAGCAGTTCTTC; CDR3 protein: CASSFGGDNEQFF; J gene: TRBJ2-1; D gene: -; V gene: TRBV7-9; clone size: -
CDR3 DNA: TGTGCCAGCAGTTCCCCCCCCGGGACGCAGTATTTT; CDR3 protein: CASSSPPGTQYF; J gene: TRBJ2-3; D gene: -; V gene: TRBV28; clone size: -
CDR3 DNA: TGCGCCAGCAGCCAGGGGAGTGAAGCTTTCTTT; CDR3 protein: CASSQGSEAFF; J gene: TRBJ1-1; D gene: -; V gene: TRBV4-3; clone size: -
CDR3 DNA: TGTGCCAGCAGTTACGTGGTCGATCGGACTAGCGCCTACAATGAGCAGTTCTTC; CDR3 protein: CASSYVVDRTSAYNEQFF; J gene: TRBJ2-1; D gene: TRBD2; V gene: TRBV6-2/TRBV6-3; clone size: once
CDR3 DNA: TGTGCCAGCAGTTTGGACCTTACCGAGCAGTACTTC; CDR3 protein: CASSLDLTEQYF; J gene: TRBJ2-7; D gene: -; V gene: TRBV27; clone size: -
CDR3 DNA: TGTGCCAGCTCACGGGAGGGGACAGGTCGCGGTAAGCAGTACTTC; CDR3 protein: CASSREGTGRGKQYF; J gene: TRBJ2-7; D gene: -; V gene: TRBV27; clone size: -
CDR3 DNA: TGTGCCAGCAGTTTAAGCTTTAGTCGGGACAGGTATAATTCACCCCTCCACTTT; CDR3 protein: CASSLSFSRDRYNSPLHF; J gene: TRBJ1-6; D gene: TRBD1; V gene: TRBV28; clone size: -
CDR3 DNA: TGTGCCAGCAGTGAACTACCGACAGGGGGCGGCTATGGCTACACCTTC; CDR3 protein: CASSELPTGGGYGYTF; J gene: TRBJ1-2; D gene: TRBD1; V gene: TRBV2; clone size: once
CDR3 DNA: TGTGCCAGCAGCGTAGGACTAGGCGACTACGAGCAGTACTTC; CDR3 protein: CASSVGLGDYEQYF; J gene: TRBJ2-7; D gene: -; V gene: TRBV9; clone size: -
CDR3 DNA: TGTGCCAGCACCCTGGCGGCTAGCGCTACCGGGGAGCTGTTTTTT; CDR3 protein: CASTLAASATGELFF; J gene: TRBJ2-2; D gene: -; V gene: TRBV7-2; clone size: -
CDR3 DNA: TGTGCCAGCAGCTTACTCGGACAGGGGGTTACTGGAAACACCATATATTTT; CDR3 protein: CASSLLGQGVTGNTIYF; J gene: TRBJ1-3; D gene: TRBD1; V gene: TRBV11-3; clone size: once
CDR3 DNA: TGTGCCTGGAGTGAGGGACAGGGTTTAGTTCGAGCCGGGGAGCTGTTTTTT; CDR3 protein: CAWSEGQGLVRAGELFF; J gene: TRBJ2-2; D gene: TRBD1; V gene: TRBV30; clone size: -
CDR3 DNA: TGTGCCAGCAGTAGGGGGCAGAATATCTACGAGCAGTACTTC; CDR3 protein: CASSRGQNIYEQYF; J gene: TRBJ2-7; D gene: TRBD1; V gene: TRBV28; clone size: -
CDR3 DNA: TGCGCCAGCAGCTTAGGGGACAGGAACACTGAAGCTTTCTTT; CDR3 protein: CASSLGDRNTEAFF; J gene: TRBJ1-1; D gene: TRBD1; V gene: TRBV5-1; clone size: -
CDR3 DNA: TGTGCCAGCAACCTAGGCCGGGACCTGATAATTCGTTACGAGCAGTACTTC; CDR3 protein: CASNLGRDLIIRYEQYF; J gene: TRBJ2-7; D gene: -; V gene: TRBV5-8; clone size: -
CDR3 DNA: TGTGCCAGCAGTCATCAGGGAACAGATACGCAGTATTTT; CDR3 protein: CASSHQGTDTQYF; J gene: TRBJ2-3; D gene: -; V gene: TRBV27; clone size: -
CDR3 DNA: TGCGCCAGCAGCCAAGGTAGGGCTGCACCGAATGAGCAGTTCTTC; CDR3 protein: CASSQGRAAPNEQFF; J gene: TRBJ2-1; D gene: -; V gene: TRBV4-3; clone size: -
CDR3 DNA: TGTGCCAGCAGCACGCGGGACTCGGTCCATGAGCAGTTCTTC; CDR3 protein: CASSTRDSVHEQFF; J gene: TRBJ2-1; D gene: -; V gene: TRBV13; clone size: -
CDR3 DNA: TGCGCCAGCTGGACTAGCGGGAGGAACAATGAGCAGTTCTTC; CDR3 protein: CASWTSGRNNEQFF; J gene: TRBJ2-1; D gene: TRBD2; V gene: TRBV10-2; clone size: few
CDR3 DNA: TGCGCCAGCAGCTTGGGCCCTACCGGGGTCACCACCTACGAGCAGTACTTC; CDR3 protein: CASSLGPTGVTTYEQYF; J gene: TRBJ2-7; D gene: -; V gene: TRBV5-1; clone size: -
CDR3 DNA: TGTGCCAGCAGTTCCGTATCTCTGGACAGGGCTCCCTCCTACAATGAGCAGTTCTTC; CDR3 protein: CASSSVSLDRAPSYNEQFF; J gene: TRBJ2-1; D gene: TRBD1; V gene: TRBV28; clone size: -
CDR3 DNA: TGTGCCAGCAGCCCCAGCGGGAGCGGCAAAAACATTCAGTACTTC; CDR3 protein: CASSPSGSGKNIQYF; J gene: TRBJ2-4; D gene: TRBD2; V gene: TRBV6-5; clone size: -
CDR3 DNA: TGTGCCAGTAGTAGCCCCCTTACAGGGGGCGAGCAGTACTTC; CDR3 protein: CASSSPLTGGEQYF; J gene: TRBJ2-7; D gene: TRBD1; V gene: TRBV19; clone size: -
CDR3 DNA: TGTGCCACCAGTGACCCGGGGAACACTGAAGCTTTCTTT; CDR3 protein: CATSDPGNTEAFF; J gene: TRBJ1-1; D gene: -; V gene: TRBV24-1; clone size: -
CDR3 DNA: TGTGCCAGCAGCGGGACGGGCAATCAGCCCCAGCATTTT; CDR3 protein: CASSGTGNQPQHF; J gene: TRBJ1-5; D gene: -; V gene: TRBV6-5; clone size: -
CDR3 DNA: TGTGCTAGCAGCTTAGGGGTGGACACTGAAGCTTTCTTT; CDR3 protein: CASSLGVDTEAFF; J gene: TRBJ1-1; D gene: -; V gene: TRBV7-7; clone size: once
CDR3 DNA: TGTGCCAGCAGCCAAGATGGCAGATTCGGCTACACCTTC; CDR3 protein: CASSQDGRFGYTF; J gene: TRBJ1-2; D gene: -; V gene: TRBV3-1/TRBV3-2; clone size: -
CDR3 DNA: TGCGCCAGCAGCCCCTGGACTAGCGGAAGCTCCTACGAGCAGTACTTC; CDR3 protein: CASSPWTSGSSYEQYF; J gene: TRBJ2-7; D gene: TRBD2; V gene: TRBV5-1; clone size: -
CDR3 DNA: TGTGCCTGGAGTACTGATTCGAACACTGAAGCTTTCTTT; CDR3 protein: CAWSTDSNTEAFF; J gene: TRBJ1-1; D gene: -; V gene: TRBV30; clone size: -
CDR3 DNA: TGTGCCTGCAGCCAGACAGGAATATGGACCCAGTACTTC; CDR3 protein: CACSQTGIWTQYF; J gene: TRBJ2-5; D gene: -; V gene: TRBV6-5; clone size: -
CDR3 DNA: TGTGCCAGCAGTGTGGAGACTAGCGGGTACAATGAGCAGTTCTTC; CDR3 protein: CASSVETSGYNEQFF; J gene: TRBJ2-1; D gene: TRBD2; V gene: TRBV6-4; clone size: -